This T cell receptor (beta chain) derives from a study of beta chain features in type 1 diabetes. Findings and caveats of the study: Small HLA sub-analyses could not settle whether HLA shapes TCRB rearrangement. The study found fewer insertions and more deletions at VDJ junctions in type 1 diabetes patients.

Sequencing targeted expressed TCRB transcripts, as all isolated RNA had been reverse transcribed. Naive, central memory and regulatory T cell samples came to a mean of approximately 4 million reads. Assay: immunoSEQ multiplex PCR; the TCRdb copy retains only in-frame clones and omits some. The data hold about 300,000 clones, with 8% observed a single time. The CDR3 loop spans 14 amino acids. Germline V gene lookup returns CDR1 KGHSH and CDR2 LQKENI. V lost 4 bases and J lost 1, with 11 bases in between. All of the sorted populations showed purity greater than 98%. Comments on this clone: Its antigen is currently unknown.

This chain links TRBV18 with TRBJ2-7, with D tentatively TRBD1 (5 bases). Material: central memory CD4+ T cells from blood. This clonotype was sampled from a woman under 30 in good health. The CDR3 sequence is CASSQQDGSYEQYV. The CDR3 DNA reads TGTGCCAGCTCACAACAGGACGGATCCTACGAGCAGTACGTC.